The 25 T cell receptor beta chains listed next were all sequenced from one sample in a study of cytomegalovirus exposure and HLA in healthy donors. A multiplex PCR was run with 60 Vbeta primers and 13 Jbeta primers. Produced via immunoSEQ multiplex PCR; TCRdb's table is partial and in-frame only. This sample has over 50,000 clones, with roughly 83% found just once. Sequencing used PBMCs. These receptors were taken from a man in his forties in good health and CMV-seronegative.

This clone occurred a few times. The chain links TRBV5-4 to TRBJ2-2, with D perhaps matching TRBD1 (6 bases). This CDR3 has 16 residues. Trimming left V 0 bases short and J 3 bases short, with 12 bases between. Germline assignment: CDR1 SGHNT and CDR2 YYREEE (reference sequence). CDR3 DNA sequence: TGTGCCAGCAGCTTGGGGGACACAAAGTACACCGGGGAGCTGTTTTTT. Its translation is CASSLGDTKYTGELFF.

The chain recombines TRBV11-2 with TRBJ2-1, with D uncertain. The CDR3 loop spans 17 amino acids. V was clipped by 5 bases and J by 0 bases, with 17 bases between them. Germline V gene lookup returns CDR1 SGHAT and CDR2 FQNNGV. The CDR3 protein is CASSRRGALSSYNEQFF. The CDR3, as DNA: TGTGCCAGCAGCCGCAGAGGTGCGTTAAGCTCCTACAATGAGCAGTTCTTC. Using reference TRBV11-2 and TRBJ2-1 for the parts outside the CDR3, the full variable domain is EAGVAQSPRYKIIEKRQSVAFWCNPISGHATLYWYQQILGQGPKLLIQFQNNGVVDDSQLPKDRFSAERLKGVDSTLKIQPAKLEDSAVYLCASSRRGALSSYNEQFFGPGTRLTVL.

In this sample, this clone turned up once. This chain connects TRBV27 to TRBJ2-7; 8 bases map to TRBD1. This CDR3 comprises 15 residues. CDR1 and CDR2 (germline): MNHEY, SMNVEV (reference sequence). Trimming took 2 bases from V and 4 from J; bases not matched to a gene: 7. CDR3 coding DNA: TGTGCCAGCAGTTTAAGGGGGACAGGCGCTTACGAGCAGTACTTC. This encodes CASSLRGTGAYEQYF.

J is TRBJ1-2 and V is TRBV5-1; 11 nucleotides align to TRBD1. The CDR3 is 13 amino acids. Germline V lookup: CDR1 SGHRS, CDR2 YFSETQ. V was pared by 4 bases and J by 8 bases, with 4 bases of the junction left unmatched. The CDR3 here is CASSRTGGEGYTF. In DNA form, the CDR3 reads TGCGCCAGCAGCCGGACAGGGGGCGAAGGCTACACCTTC. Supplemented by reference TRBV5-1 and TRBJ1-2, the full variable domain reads KAGVTQTPRYLIKTRGQQVTLSCSPISGHRSVSWYQQTPGQGLQFLFEYFSETQRNKGNFPGRFSGRQFSNSRSEMNVSTLELGDSALYLCASSRTGGEGYTFGSGTRLTVV.

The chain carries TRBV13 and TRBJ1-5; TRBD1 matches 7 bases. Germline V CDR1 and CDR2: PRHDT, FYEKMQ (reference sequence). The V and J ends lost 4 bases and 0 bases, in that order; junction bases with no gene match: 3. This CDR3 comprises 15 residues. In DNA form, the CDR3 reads TGTGCCAGCAGCTACGGGACAGATAGCAATCAGCCCCAGCATTTT. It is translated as CASSYGTDSNQPQHF.

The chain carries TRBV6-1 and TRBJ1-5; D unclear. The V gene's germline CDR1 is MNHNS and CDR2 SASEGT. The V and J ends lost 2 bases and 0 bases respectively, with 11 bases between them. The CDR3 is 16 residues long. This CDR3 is CASSEWRSHSNQPQHF. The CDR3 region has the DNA TGTGCCAGCAGTGAATGGCGGTCACATAGCAATCAGCCCCAGCATTTT.

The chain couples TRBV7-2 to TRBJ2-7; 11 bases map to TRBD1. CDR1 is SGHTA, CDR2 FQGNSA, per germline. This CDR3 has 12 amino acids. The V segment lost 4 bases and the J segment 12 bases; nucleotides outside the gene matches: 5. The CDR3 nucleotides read TGTGCCAGCAGCTCACCCGGGACAGGGGGGTACTTC. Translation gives CASSSPGTGGYF.

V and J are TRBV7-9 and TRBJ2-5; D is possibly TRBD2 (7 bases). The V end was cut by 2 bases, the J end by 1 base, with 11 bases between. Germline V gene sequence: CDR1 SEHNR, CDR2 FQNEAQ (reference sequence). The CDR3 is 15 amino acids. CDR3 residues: CASSLLGGVQETQYF. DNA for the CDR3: TGTGCCAGCAGCTTATTAGGGGGGGTCCAAGAGACCCAGTACTTC.

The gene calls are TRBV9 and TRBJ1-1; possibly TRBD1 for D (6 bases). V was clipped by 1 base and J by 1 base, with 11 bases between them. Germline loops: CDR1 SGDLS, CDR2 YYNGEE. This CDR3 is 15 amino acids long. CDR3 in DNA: TGTGCCAGCAGCGTACTTGGGACACGGAACACTGAAGCTTTCTTT. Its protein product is CASSVLGTRNTEAFF. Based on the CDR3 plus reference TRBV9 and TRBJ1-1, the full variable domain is DSGVTQTPKHLITATGQRVTLRCSPRSGDLSVYWYQQSLDQGLQFLIQYYNGEERAKGNILERFSAQQFPDLHSELNLSSLELGDSALYFCASSVLGTRNTEAFFGQGTRLTVV.

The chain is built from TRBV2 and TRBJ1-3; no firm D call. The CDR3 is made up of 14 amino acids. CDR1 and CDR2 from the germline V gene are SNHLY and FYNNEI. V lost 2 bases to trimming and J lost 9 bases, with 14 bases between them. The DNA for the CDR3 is TGTGCCAGCAGTGAACGTTTCTTTCCGGGCACCATATATTTT. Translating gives CASSERFFPGTIYF.

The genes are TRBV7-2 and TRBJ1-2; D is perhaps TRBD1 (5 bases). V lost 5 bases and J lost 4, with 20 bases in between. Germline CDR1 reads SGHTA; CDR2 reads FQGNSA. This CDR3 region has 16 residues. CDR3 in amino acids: CASSPRRGTQGYGYTF. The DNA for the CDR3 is TGTGCCAGCAGCCCCCGACGGGGGACGCAGGGCTATGGCTACACCTTC.

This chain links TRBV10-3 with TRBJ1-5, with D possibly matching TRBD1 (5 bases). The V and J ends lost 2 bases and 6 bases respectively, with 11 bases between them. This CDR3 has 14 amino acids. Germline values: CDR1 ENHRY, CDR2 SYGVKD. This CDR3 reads CAISERGGSQPQHF. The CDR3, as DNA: TGTGCCATCAGTGAGCGGGGGGGGAGTCAGCCCCAGCATTTT.

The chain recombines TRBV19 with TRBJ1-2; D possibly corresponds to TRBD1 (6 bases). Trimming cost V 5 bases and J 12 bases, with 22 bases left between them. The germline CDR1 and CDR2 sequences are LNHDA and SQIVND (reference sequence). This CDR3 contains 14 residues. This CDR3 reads CASSPTLGADRDTF. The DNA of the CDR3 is TGTGCCAGTAGTCCAACTCTGGGGGCAGACCGCGACACCTTC.

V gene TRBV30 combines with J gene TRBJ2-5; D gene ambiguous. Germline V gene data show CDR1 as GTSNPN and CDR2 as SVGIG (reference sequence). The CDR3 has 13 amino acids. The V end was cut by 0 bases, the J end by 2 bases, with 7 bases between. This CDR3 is CAWSVRSQETQYF. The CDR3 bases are TGTGCCTGGAGTGTACGCAGTCAAGAGACCCAGTACTTC.

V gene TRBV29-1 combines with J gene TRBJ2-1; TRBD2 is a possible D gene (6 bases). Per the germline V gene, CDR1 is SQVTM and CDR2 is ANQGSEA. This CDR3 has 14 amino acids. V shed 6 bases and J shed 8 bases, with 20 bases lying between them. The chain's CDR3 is CSVRIGTPVDEQFF. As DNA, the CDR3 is TGCAGCGTCAGAATAGGGACTCCCGTTGATGAGCAGTTCTTC.

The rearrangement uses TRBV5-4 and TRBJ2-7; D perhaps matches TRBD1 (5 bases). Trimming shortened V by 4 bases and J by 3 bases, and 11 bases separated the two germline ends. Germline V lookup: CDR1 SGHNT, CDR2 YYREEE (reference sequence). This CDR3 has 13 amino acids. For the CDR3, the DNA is TGTGCCAGCAGCCATACAGGAGACTACGAGCAGTACTTC. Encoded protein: CASSHTGDYEQYF.

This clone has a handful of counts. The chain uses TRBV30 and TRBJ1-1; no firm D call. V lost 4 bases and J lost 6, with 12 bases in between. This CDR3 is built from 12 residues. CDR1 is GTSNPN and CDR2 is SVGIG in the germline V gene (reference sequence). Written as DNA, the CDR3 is TGTGCCTGGACCCGGTTGGTGGCTGAAGCTTTCTTT. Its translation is CAWTRLVAEAFF.

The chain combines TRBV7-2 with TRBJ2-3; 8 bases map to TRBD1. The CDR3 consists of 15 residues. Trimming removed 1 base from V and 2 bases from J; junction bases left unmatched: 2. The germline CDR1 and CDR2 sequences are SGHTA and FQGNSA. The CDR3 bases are TGTGCCAGCAGCTTAGGCCAGGGGGCCACAGATACGCAGTATTTT. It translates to CASSLGQGATDTQYF. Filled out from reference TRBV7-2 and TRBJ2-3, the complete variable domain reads GAGVSQSPSNKVTEKGKDVELRCDPISGHTALYWYRQSLGQGLEFLIYFQGNSAPDKSGLPSDRFSAERTGGSVSTLTIQRTQQEDSAVYLCASSLGQGATDTQYFGPGTRLTVL.

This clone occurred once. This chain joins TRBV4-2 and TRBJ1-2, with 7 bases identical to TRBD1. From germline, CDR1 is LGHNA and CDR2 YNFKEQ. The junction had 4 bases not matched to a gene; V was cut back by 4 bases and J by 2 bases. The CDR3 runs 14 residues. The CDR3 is CASSPAGGNYGYTF. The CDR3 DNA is TGTGCCAGCAGCCCGGCAGGGGGGAACTATGGCTACACCTTC.

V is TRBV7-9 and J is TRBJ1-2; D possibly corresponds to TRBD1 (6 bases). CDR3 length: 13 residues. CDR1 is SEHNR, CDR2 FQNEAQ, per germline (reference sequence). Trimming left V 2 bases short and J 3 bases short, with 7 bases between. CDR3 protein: CASSLNRDYGYTF. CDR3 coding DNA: TGTGCCAGCAGCTTAAACAGGGACTATGGCTACACCTTC.

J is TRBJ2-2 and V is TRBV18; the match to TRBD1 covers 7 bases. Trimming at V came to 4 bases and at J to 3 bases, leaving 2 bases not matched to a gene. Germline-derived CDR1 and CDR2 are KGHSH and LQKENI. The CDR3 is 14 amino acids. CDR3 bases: TGTGCCAGCTCACAGGACAGGTACACCGGGGAGCTGTTTTTT. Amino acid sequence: CASSQDRYTGELFF.

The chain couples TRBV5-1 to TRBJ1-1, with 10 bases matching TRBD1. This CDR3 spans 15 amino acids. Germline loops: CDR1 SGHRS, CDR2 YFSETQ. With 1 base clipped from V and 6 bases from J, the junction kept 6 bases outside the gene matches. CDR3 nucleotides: TGCGCCAGCAGCTTGTCGGGACAGGGGTTGGCTGAAGCTTTCTTT. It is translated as CASSLSGQGLAEAFF.

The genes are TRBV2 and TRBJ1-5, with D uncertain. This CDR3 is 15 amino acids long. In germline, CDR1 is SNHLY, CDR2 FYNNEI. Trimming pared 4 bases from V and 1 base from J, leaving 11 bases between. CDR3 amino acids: CASSAEQQSNQPQHF. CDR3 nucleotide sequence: TGTGCCAGCAGTGCTGAACAGCAAAGCAATCAGCCCCAGCATTTT.

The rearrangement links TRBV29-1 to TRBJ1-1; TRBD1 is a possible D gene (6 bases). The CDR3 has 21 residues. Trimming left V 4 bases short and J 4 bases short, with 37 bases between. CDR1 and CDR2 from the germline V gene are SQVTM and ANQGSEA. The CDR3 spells CSVGPPYTSGTKSAVRTEAFF. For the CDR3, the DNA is TGCAGCGTTGGGCCCCCGTATACCAGCGGGACAAAAAGTGCAGTACGCACTGAAGCTTTCTTT.

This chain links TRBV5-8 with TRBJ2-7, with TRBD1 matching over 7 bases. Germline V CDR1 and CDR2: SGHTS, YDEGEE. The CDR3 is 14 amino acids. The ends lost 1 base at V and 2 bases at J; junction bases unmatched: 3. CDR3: CASSLLTGPYEQYF. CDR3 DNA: TGTGCCAGCAGCTTGTTGACAGGGCCCTACGAGCAGTACTTC.